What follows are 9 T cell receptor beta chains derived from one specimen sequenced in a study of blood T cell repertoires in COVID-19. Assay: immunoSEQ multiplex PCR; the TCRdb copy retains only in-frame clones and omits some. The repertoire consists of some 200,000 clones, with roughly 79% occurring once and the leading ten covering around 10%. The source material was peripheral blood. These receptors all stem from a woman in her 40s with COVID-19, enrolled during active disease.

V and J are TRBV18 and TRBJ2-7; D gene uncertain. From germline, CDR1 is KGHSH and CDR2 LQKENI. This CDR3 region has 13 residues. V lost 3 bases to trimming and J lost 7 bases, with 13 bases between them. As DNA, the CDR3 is TGTGCCAGCTCACCGGGCCTTGGCAGGGAGCAGTACGTC. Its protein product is CASSPGLGREQYV.

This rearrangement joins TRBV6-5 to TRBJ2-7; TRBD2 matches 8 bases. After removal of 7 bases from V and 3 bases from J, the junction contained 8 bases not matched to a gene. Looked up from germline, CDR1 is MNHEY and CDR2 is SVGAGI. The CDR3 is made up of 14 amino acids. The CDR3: CASKPAGVNYEQYF. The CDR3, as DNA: TGTGCCAGCAAGCCAGCGGGAGTGAACTACGAGCAGTACTTC.

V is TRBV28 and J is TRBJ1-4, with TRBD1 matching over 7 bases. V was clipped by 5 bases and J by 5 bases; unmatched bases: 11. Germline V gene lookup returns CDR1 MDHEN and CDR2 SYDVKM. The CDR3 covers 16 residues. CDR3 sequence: CASSPTGTGGNEKLFF. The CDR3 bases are TGTGCCAGCAGTCCGACAGGGACGGGCGGAAATGAAAAACTGTTTTTT.

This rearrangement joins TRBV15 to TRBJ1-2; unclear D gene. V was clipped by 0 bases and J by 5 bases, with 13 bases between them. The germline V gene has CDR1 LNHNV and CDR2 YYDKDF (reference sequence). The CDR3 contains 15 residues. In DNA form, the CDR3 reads TGTGCCACCAGCAGAGATAGAGAGGGAAAATATGGCTACACCTTC. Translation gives CATSRDREGKYGYTF.

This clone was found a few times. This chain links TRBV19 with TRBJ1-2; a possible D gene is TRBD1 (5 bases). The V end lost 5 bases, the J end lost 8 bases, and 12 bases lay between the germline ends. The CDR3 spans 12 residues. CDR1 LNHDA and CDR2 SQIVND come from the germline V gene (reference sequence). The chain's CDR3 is CASSYSGNGYTF. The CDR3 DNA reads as TGTGCCAGTAGTTATTCAGGGAACGGCTACACCTTC.

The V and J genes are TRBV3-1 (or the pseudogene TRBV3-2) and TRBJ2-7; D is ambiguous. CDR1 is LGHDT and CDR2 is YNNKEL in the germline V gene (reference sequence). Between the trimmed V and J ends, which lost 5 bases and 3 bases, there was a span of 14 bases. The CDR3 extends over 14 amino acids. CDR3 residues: CASSFTNSIYEQYF. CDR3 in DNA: TGTGCCAGCAGCTTCACTAACTCGATCTACGAGCAGTACTTC.

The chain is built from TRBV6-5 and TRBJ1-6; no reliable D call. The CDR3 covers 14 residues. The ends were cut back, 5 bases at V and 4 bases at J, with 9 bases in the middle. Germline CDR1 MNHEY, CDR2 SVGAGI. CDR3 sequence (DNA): TGTGCCAGCAGTCCCCTCCCTTATAATTCACCCCTCCACTTT. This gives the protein CASSPLPYNSPLHF.

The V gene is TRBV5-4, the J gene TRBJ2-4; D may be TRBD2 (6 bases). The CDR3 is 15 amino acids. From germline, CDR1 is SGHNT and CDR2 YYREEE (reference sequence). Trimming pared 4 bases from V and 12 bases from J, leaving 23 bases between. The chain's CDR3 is CASSEGGAVGRTQYF. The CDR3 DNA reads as TGTGCCAGCAGCGAAGGAGGGGCGGTCGGTCGGACTCAGTACTTC.

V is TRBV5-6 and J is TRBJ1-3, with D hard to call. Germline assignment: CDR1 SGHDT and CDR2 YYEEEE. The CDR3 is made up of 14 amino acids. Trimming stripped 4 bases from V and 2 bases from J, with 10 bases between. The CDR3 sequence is CASSPGITGNTIYF. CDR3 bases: TGTGCCAGCAGCCCGGGGATAACTGGAAACACCATATATTTT.